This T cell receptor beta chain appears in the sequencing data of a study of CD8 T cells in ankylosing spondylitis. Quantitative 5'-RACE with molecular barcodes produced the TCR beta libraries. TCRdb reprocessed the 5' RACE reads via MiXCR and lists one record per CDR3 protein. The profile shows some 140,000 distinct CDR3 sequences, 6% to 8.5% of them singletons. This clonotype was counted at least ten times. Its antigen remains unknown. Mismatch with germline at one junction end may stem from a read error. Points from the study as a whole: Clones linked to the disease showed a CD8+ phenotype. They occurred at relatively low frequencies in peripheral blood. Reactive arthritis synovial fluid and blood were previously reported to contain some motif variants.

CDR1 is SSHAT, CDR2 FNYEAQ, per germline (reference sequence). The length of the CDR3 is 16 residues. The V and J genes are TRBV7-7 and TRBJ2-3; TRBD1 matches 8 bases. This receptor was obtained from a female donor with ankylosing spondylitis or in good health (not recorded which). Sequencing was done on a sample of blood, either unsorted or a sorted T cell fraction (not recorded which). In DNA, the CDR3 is TGTGCTAGCAGCTTAGAGGCAGGGGGCTGCACAGATACGCAGTATTTT. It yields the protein CASSLEAGGCTDTQYF.